This T cell receptor beta chain emerged from a study of T-cell reconstitution after alpha-beta-depleted transplantation in children (TCRdb year 2016). For the wider study: Using TCR repertoire profiling, the study followed T-cell immune reconstitution in a quantitative way in children after TCRalphabeta/CD19-depleted allogeneic hematopoietic cell transplantation. Paper-wide results and their limitations: About two months after transplant, the apparently early recovery of alphabetaT-cell counts reportedly depended on just several hundred clones that had expanded rapidly and came from non-depleted graft cells. Hyperexpanded clone frequencies declined over subsequent months; after one year, T-cell counts and TCRbeta diversity were mostly attributed to newly produced T cells. The high TCRbeta diversity at day 60 in some patients was ascribed to recipient T cells and intrathymic progenitors that had survived conditioning.

The CDR3, cysteine through phenylalanine, is 15 amino acids long. Only CDR3 DNA is held: 45 bases, read in frame from base 1. V is cut by 5 bases and J by 4 bases, and the space between the germline ends is 14 bases. Library creation used PCR. These reads were obtained on an Illumina HiSeq 2500. To normalize quantification of the TCRbeta repertoire, the TCR libraries were built with molecular barcoding that relied on unique molecular identifiers. TCRdb reprocessed the public reads (quality trimming at Q25 with fastp, clone calling with MiXCR) and kept in-frame beta chains. One record per CDR3 amino acid sequence lists the most common genes and DNA. This sample gives approximately 980,000 distinct CDR3 sequences in total; under 30% of them show up just once. In total, the top ten clones hold roughly 28% of the sample. The treatment or condition label on this specimen signifies: allogeneic hematopoietic cell transplantation with graft depleted of TCRalphabeta T cells and CD19 B cells. The transplant recipients were children given TCRalphabeta/CD19-depleted allogeneic hematopoietic cell grafts.

Turning to this clonotype: This clone's antigen is unknown. Base-call qualities are not available, and no considerably larger clone is one nucleotide away.

This chain is built from TRBV12-3 or TRBV12-4 and TRBJ1-4; a tentative D call is TRBD1 (6 bases match). The specimen comprised PBMCs, mostly from graft donor cells, sampled 360 days after TCRalphabeta/CD19-depleted stem cell transplant. This clonotype was sampled from a boy less than two years old who had a stem cell transplant for SCID, so the T cells may come from the graft donor. CDR3 loop: CASSPAGDVNEKLFF. The DNA is TGTGCCAGCAGTCCCGCAGGGGACGTTAATGAAAAACTGTTTTTT.